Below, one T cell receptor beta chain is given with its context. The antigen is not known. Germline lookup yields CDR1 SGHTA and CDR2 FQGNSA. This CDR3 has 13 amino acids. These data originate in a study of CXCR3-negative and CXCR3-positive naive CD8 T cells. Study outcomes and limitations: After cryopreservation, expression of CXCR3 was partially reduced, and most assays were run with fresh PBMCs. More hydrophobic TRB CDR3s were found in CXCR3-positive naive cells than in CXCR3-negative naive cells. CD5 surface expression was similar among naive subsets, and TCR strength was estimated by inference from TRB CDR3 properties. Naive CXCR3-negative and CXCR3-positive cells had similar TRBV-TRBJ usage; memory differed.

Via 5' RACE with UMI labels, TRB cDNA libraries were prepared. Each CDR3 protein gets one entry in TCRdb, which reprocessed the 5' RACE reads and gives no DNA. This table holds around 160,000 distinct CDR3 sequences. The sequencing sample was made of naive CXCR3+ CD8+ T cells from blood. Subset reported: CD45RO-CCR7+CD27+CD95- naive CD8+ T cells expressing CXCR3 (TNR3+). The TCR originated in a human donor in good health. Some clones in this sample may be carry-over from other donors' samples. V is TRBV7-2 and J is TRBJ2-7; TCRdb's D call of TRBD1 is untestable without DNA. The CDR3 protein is CASSLTPDYEQYF.